The entry below gives a single TCR beta chain sequence along with its context. Its specificity is not known. TCRdb keeps only in-frame clones here, not all; method: immunoSEQ multiplex PCR. The sample has 150,000 to 200,000 clones, around 89% seen once; the top ten hold roughly 4%. This entry is derived from a study of T cell responses to AZD1222 COVID-19 vaccine. Study results and caveats: Among those given AZD1222, only six or seven were seropositive at baseline. Repertoires were sampled only after the peak T cell response.

Source: peripheral blood, taken 28 days after the second dose of the MenACWY control vaccine. The sequence derives from an adult who received the MenACWY meningococcal vaccine as a control.

CDR3 in DNA: TGTGCCAGTAGATTAGACAGGGCGAACACCGGGGAGCTGTTTTTT. It specifies CASRLDRANTGELFF. The gene calls are TRBV19 and TRBJ2-2; 7 nucleotides align to TRBD1. CDR3 size: 15 residues. Losses at the gene ends were 6 bases for V and 0 bases for J; bases not matched to a gene: 4. Per germline, CDR1 LNHDA and CDR2 SQIVND (reference sequence).